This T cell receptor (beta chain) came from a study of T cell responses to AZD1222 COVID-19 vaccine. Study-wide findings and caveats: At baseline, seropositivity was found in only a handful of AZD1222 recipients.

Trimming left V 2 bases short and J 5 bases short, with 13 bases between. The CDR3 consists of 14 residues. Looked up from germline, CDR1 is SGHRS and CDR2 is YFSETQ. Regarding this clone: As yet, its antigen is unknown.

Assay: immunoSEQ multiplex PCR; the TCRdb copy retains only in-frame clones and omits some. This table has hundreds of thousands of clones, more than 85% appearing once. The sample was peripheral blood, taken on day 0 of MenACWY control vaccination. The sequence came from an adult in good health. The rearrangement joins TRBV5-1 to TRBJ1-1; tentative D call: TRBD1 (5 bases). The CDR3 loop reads CASSFGGEGTEAFF. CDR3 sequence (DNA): TGCGCCAGCAGCTTCGGAGGGGAAGGGACTGAAGCTTTCTTT.